The next 8 T cell receptor beta chains were all read from a single sample in a study of T cell responses to AZD1222 COVID-19 vaccine. Sequenced by immunoSEQ multiplex PCR; TCRdb stores in-frame clones only, minus some. The table lists more than 140,000 clones, approximately 88% of them singletons. The source material was peripheral blood, sampled on day 0 of AZD1222 vaccination. The receptors derive from an adult in good health.

The V call is TRBV11-2, the J call TRBJ1-5; D might be TRBD1 (6 bases). Deletions cut 5 bases from V and 5 bases from J, with 16 bases between. The V gene's germline CDR1 is SGHAT and CDR2 FQNNGV. The CDR3 is made up of 15 amino acids. CDR3 nucleotides: TGTGCCAGCAGCCAAGGCAGGGGTAGGGATCAGCCCCAGCATTTT. Translating it yields CASSQGRGRDQPQHF.

The chain combines TRBV2 with TRBJ2-2; 12 bases match TRBD1. The germline CDR1 and CDR2 sequences are SNHLY and FYNNEI. The CDR3 loop spans 15 amino acids. The trim removed 10 bases at V and 5 bases at J, leaving 8 bases unmatched. For the CDR3, the DNA is TGTGCCACCTTCGAGGGACAGGGGGCAACCGGGGAGCTGTTTTTT. Its protein product is CATFEGQGATGELFF. Together with reference TRBV2 and TRBJ2-2, the CDR3 gives the full variable domain: EPEVTQTPSHQVTQMGQEVILRCVPISNHLYFYWYRQILGQKVEFLVSFYNNEISEKSEIFDDQFSVERPDGSNFTLKIRSTKLEDSAMYFCATFEGQGATGELFFGEGSRLTVL.

The rearrangement joins TRBV6-5 to TRBJ2-7; TRBD1 might be the D (6 bases). Germline V gives CDR1 MNHEY, CDR2 SVGAGI. Trimming left V 6 bases short and J 2 bases short, with 17 bases between. CDR3 length: 15 amino acids. Here the CDR3 DNA reads TGTGCCAGCAGAAGACAGGAGTTTGGAGCCTACGAGCAGTACTTC. As protein: CASRRQEFGAYEQYF.

V gene TRBV5-1 combines with J gene TRBJ1-3, with 8 positions matching TRBD1. The CDR3 sequence is 19 residues long. Germline values: CDR1 SGHRS, CDR2 YFSETQ. V gave up 7 bases and J gave up 0 bases; unmatched junction bases: 18. This CDR3 reads CASSRWDRTNTGSGNTIYF. The CDR3 DNA sequence: TGCGCCAGCTCCAGGTGGGACAGGACGAATACCGGCTCTGGAAACACCATATATTTT.

The CDR3 DNA follows: TGTGCCAGCAGCGGGAGGGGGAATCAGCCCCAGCATTTT. Amino acid sequence: CASSGRGNQPQHF. This chain connects TRBV7-2 to TRBJ1-5, with D perhaps matching TRBD1 (6 bases). Deletions cut 5 bases from V and 4 bases from J, with 9 bases between. The CDR3 is made up of 13 amino acids. In germline, CDR1 is SGHTA, CDR2 FQGNSA.

Here the CDR3 reads CASSLDRGGGYTF. CDR3 nucleotide sequence: TGTGCCAGCAGTCTTGACAGGGGTGGTGGCTACACCTTC. The chain employs TRBV2 and TRBJ1-2, with TRBD1 matching 8 bases. Looked up from germline, CDR1 is SNHLY and CDR2 is FYNNEI. The CDR3 runs 13 residues. With V trimmed by 5 bases and J by 7 bases, 6 bases remained unmatched.

Details on this clone: At one end the junction does not follow the germline gene, possibly because of a read error. The V and J genes are TRBV27 and TRBJ2-1, with D maybe TRBD2 (6 bases). CDR3 size: 13 residues. From germline, CDR1 is MNHEY and CDR2 SMNVEV (reference sequence). The CDR3 spells CASSSHSPDRGVF. CDR3 coding DNA: TGTGCCAGCAGTTCCCACTCTCCGGATCGCGGGGTCTTC.

This clone turned up a few times. This rearrangement joins TRBV27 to TRBJ2-2; 11 positions match TRBD2. Germline loops: CDR1 MNHEY, CDR2 SMNVEV (reference sequence). V shed 6 bases and J 0 bases; nucleotides not matched to a gene: 0. The CDR3 has 15 residues. Written as DNA, the CDR3 is TGTGCCAGCAGGACTAGCGGGGCGAACACCGGGGAGCTGTTTTTT. Protein sequence: CASRTSGANTGELFF.